This T cell receptor beta chain was captured in a study of blood T cell repertoires in COVID-19 (dated by TCRdb to the early 2020s). At the level of the whole study: The collaborator samples originated in the United States, Italy and Spain and spanned the acute and convalescent phases of COVID-19. The material from the prospective study consisted of cDNA or gDNA derived from T cells, B-cell-depleted T cells, or PBMCs. The dataset comprised deeply sampled blood TCRbeta repertoires from subjects exposed to, actively infected with, or recovered from COVID-19. The repertoires were released in a freely available public database intended as a resource for research on the immune response to SARS-CoV-2. Samples came from the ongoing ImmuneRACE study (first 160 participants) plus 1,254 subjects from 6 global collaborators. Nearly every sample came with metadata listing a de-identified subject ID, COVID-19 status, age in years and sex. Where HLA class I and class II types were available, the types were taken from metadata supplied by the sample provider, not from assay-based typing.

In the case of this clone: This receptor's antigen is unknown. Base qualities were left out, and no much larger clone turns up one base away.

From the cysteine up to the phenylalanine, the CDR3 has a length of 13 residues. Only CDR3 DNA remains: 39 bases, in frame from the first base. V sheds 4 bases and J sheds 4 bases, leaving 8 bases between their ends. CDR1 is given as MGHRA and CDR2 as YSYEKL, both from the germline V gene. The research as a whole found: How much clinical and demographic metadata was included differed by source and by participant, and the metadata was provided uncurated.

Samples from volunteer blood donors who had recovered from COVID-19 were contributed by a second Seattle source. The collaborating institutions used their own protocols to collect whole blood in K2EDTA tubes. Collaborator samples were shipped for TCRbeta analysis as frozen whole blood, isolated PBMCs, or DNA extracted from either sample type. TCRbeta CDR3 regions were amplified from genomic DNA by means of the immunoSEQ Assay, a bias-controlled multiplex PCR. In the source study's methods: The number of nucleated cells in each sample was estimated from the amplification of reference gene primers within the assay. To quantify the absolute abundance of each unique TCRbeta CDR3 rearrangement, sequence reads were collapsed and filtered. Productive Simpson clonality was computed per sample as the square root of Simpson's diversity index over productive rearrangements. TCRdb limited this immuneACCESS table to in-frame rearrangements with V and J called. A share of clones is missing; checked studies link under half to unresolved V genes, and the rest is unexplained. Clone size and V and J calls were adopted from that table, with D and trimming inferred from the DNA. This sample lists roughly 240,000 clones; 86% were detected once. The top ten clonotypes cover about 3.1% of the sample.

Input material: peripheral blood. The chain is assembled from TRBV4-1 and TRBJ2-1; the D gene is perhaps TRBD1, on 6 matching bases. This TCR came from a woman aged 30 to 39 who had recovered from COVID-19. The CDR3 protein sequence reads: CASSPGQYNEQFF. The bases read TGCGCCAGCAGCCCCGGACAGTACAATGAGCAGTTCTTC.